Presented here are 21 T cell receptor beta chains from one specimen sequenced in a study of blood T cell repertoires in COVID-19. Some clones are missing from TCRdb's copy, which holds only in-frame ones; the method was immunoSEQ multiplex PCR. This table holds 110,000 or so clones, about 80% found once. The sequenced sample was peripheral blood. The receptors were gathered from a woman aged 40 to 55 with acute or convalescent COVID-19.

The chain recombines TRBV30 with TRBJ2-7; D possibly corresponds to TRBD1 (6 bases). V was trimmed by 1 base and J by 4 bases, leaving 14 bases between them. Germline CDR1 reads GTSNPN; CDR2 reads SVGIG (reference sequence). This CDR3 comprises 14 residues. The CDR3 DNA is TGTGCCTGGAGTGCAGGGGCCCACGGTTACGAGCAGTACTTC. It codes for CAWSAGAHGYEQYF.

The chain combines TRBV5-1 with TRBJ1-3, with D uncertain. V was shortened by 5 bases and J by 0 bases, with 6 bases between the two germline ends. The V gene's germline CDR1 is SGHRS and CDR2 YFSETQ. The CDR3 consists of 13 residues. CDR3 residues: CASSIDSGNTIYF. For the CDR3, the DNA is TGCGCCAGCAGTATAGACTCTGGAAACACCATATATTTT.

The V gene is TRBV19, the J gene TRBJ1-1, with a weak D call TRBD1 (6 bases). The ends were cut back, 9 bases at V and 0 bases at J, with 11 bases in the middle. Germline V CDR1 and CDR2: LNHDA, SQIVND (reference sequence). The CDR3 totals 13 residues. For the CDR3, the DNA is TGTGCCAGCGCCGGACAGATGAACACTGAAGCTTTCTTT. It encodes CASAGQMNTEAFF.

V is TRBV2 and J is TRBJ1-1; tentatively, D is TRBD1 (5 bases). With 8 bases removed from V and 4 bases from J, the gap between germline ends came to 8 bases. The CDR3 covers 11 residues. CDR1 is SNHLY and CDR2 is FYNNEI in the germline V gene. The DNA of the CDR3 is TGTGCCAGCGGCAGGGCCACTGAAGCTTTCTTT. Protein product: CASGRATEAFF.

This clone was seen only once. The chain combines TRBV7-2 with TRBJ1-3; D is possibly TRBD1 (5 bases). The CDR3 contains 15 residues. Trimming took off 7 bases at V and 4 bases at J, with 17 bases between the two ends. The germline V gene has CDR1 SGHTA and CDR2 FQGNSA. The CDR3 reads CASTSQAGRGNTIYF. The CDR3 DNA sequence: TGTGCCAGCACCTCACAGGCAGGGAGGGGAAACACCATATATTTT. The full variable domain, its missing parts supplied by reference TRBV7-2 and TRBJ1-3, is GAGVSQSPSNKVTEKGKDVELRCDPISGHTALYWYRQSLGQGLEFLIYFQGNSAPDKSGLPSDRFSAERTGGSVSTLTIQRTQQEDSAVYLCASTSQAGRGNTIYFGEGSWLTVV.

This sequence joins TRBV5-8 and TRBJ2-1; a possible D gene is TRBD1 (6 bases). This CDR3 spans 15 amino acids. CDR1 SGHTS and CDR2 YDEGEE come from the germline V gene. Deletions cut 3 bases from V and 4 bases from J, with 14 bases between. The CDR3 nucleotides are TGTGCCAGCAGCTCCTACAGGGCAGGGTACAATGAGCAGTTCTTC. Its translation is CASSSYRAGYNEQFF.

The chain combines TRBV6-5 with TRBJ1-5; D perhaps matches TRBD1 (5 bases). CDR3 length: 13 amino acids. The germline CDR1 and CDR2 sequences are MNHEY and SVGAGI. The germline V and J ends were trimmed by 8 bases and 6 bases, with 14 bases remaining between them. CDR3 amino acids: CASGGGESQPQHF. As DNA, the CDR3 is TGTGCCAGCGGGGGGGGTGAGAGTCAGCCCCAGCATTTT.

The genes are TRBV5-1 and TRBJ2-2; 7 positions agree with TRBD1. Germline CDR1 and CDR2: SGHRS and YFSETQ. The CDR3 contains 13 residues. V was clipped by 5 bases and J by 4 bases; unmatched bases: 2. CDR3 coding DNA: TGCGCCAGCAGGACAGGGTTCACCGGGGAGCTGTTTTTT. Translation gives CASRTGFTGELFF.

The chain recombines TRBV19 with TRBJ2-7, with a tentative D call TRBD1 (6 bases). The CDR3 runs to 14 residues. Germline CDR1 LNHDA, CDR2 SQIVND (reference sequence). V lost 6 bases and J 0 bases, leaving 12 bases between the germline ends. CDR3 in DNA: TGTGCCAGTAGACCCCGGGACATCTCCTACGAGCAGTACTTC. This sequence encodes CASRPRDISYEQYF.

The genes are TRBV12-3 or TRBV12-4 and TRBJ1-1, with D maybe TRBD1 (6 bases). Trimming removed 5 bases at V and 10 bases at J, with 11 bases between. There are 11 residues in the CDR3. CDR3 DNA sequence: TGTGCCAGCAGTGCGGACAGAGGAGCTTTCTTT. It codes for CASSADRGAFF.

The V gene is TRBV3-1 (or the pseudogene TRBV3-2), the J gene TRBJ1-1; D not resolved. The CDR3 consists of 12 residues. Germline assignment: CDR1 LGHDT and CDR2 YNNKEL (reference sequence). The V end was cut by 6 bases, the J end by 7 bases, with 12 bases between. CDR3 in amino acids: CASRGSRDEAFF. CDR3 DNA: TGTGCCAGCAGGGGCTCGAGAGATGAAGCTTTCTTT.

The V call is TRBV7-2, the J call TRBJ2-5; 7 bases map to TRBD1. Per the germline V gene, CDR1 is SGHTA and CDR2 is FQGNSA. This CDR3 has 15 residues. The ends lost 2 bases at V and 4 bases at J; junction bases unmatched: 7. The CDR3 sequence is CASSLQGVVGETQYF. The CDR3 coding sequence is TGTGCCAGCAGCTTACAGGGGGTGGTGGGAGAGACCCAGTACTTC.

The chain couples TRBV6-5 to TRBJ2-3; TRBD2 matches 8 bases. The CDR3 has 15 amino acids. Germline V gives CDR1 MNHEY, CDR2 SVGAGI. Losses at the gene ends were 8 bases for V and 9 bases for J; bases not matched to a gene: 16. The DNA for the CDR3 is TGTGCCAGCTCCCCTCTTAGCGGGGACTTGAACACGCAGTATTTT. Translated, it gives CASSPLSGDLNTQYF.

In this sample, this clone turned up once. This sequence joins TRBV9 and TRBJ2-2, with 8 bases aligning to TRBD1. With V trimmed by 4 bases and J by 3 bases, 5 bases remained unmatched. This CDR3 is 15 amino acids long. Germline V gene sequence: CDR1 SGDLS, CDR2 YYNGEE. The CDR3: CASSWGTGDTGELFF. The CDR3 coding sequence is TGTGCCAGCAGCTGGGGGACAGGAGACACCGGGGAGCTGTTTTTT.

The chain links TRBV7-9 to TRBJ2-7; D might be TRBD2 (5 bases). V gave up 6 bases and J gave up 2 bases, with 14 bases separating them. Germline-derived CDR1 and CDR2 are SEHNR and FQNEAQ (reference sequence). The CDR3 extends over 14 amino acids. The CDR3 sequence is CASSRGGRPYEQYF. The CDR3 region has the DNA TGTGCCAGCAGTCGAGGAGGTCGACCCTACGAGCAGTACTTC.

The rearrangement uses TRBV6-2 or TRBV6-3 and TRBJ1-2, with 12 bases lining up with TRBD1. The J segment lost 8 bases and the V segment lost 2 bases, leaving 6 bases of the junction unmatched. Germline V CDR1 and CDR2: MNHEY, SVGEGT. This CDR3 comprises 15 residues. The CDR3 spells CASSYEGQGARGYTF. CDR3 DNA: TGTGCCAGCAGTTACGAGGGACAGGGGGCGCGAGGCTACACCTTC.

In its sample, this clone is medium-sized. The chain is built from TRBV6-5 and TRBJ1-1; no definite D call. The CDR3 has 14 residues. V shed 4 bases and J shed 7 bases, with 16 bases lying between them. Germline CDR1 reads MNHEY; CDR2 reads SVGAGI. The CDR3 spells CASSWRTKDDEAFF. CDR3 bases: TGTGCCAGCAGTTGGAGGACGAAGGACGATGAAGCTTTCTTT.

V gene TRBV2 combines with J gene TRBJ1-1, with 8 bases fitting TRBD1. Germline trimming cut 6 bases from V and 5 bases from J; bases unmatched to any gene: 11. The CDR3 runs 15 residues. CDR1 is SNHLY and CDR2 is FYNNEI in the germline V gene. The CDR3 DNA is TGTGCCAGCAGGAGCTCCCAGGGGGCGCAGACTGAAGCTTTCTTT. Amino acid sequence: CASRSSQGAQTEAFF.

This sequence joins TRBV11-2 and TRBJ2-5, with 7 bases fitting TRBD2. The V gene's germline CDR1 is SGHAT and CDR2 FQNNGV. The CDR3 sequence is 14 residues long. V lost 1 base to trimming and J lost 4 bases; unmatched junction nucleotides: 3. The CDR3 region is CASSLAGGRETQYF. DNA for the CDR3: TGTGCCAGCAGCTTAGCGGGGGGAAGAGAGACCCAGTACTTC.

This chain links TRBV6-2 or TRBV6-3 with TRBJ2-2; 8 positions agree with TRBD2. Unmatched junction bases numbered 11, after V lost 4 bases and J lost 4 bases. This CDR3 is built from 17 residues. Germline V gene lookup returns CDR1 MNHEY and CDR2 SVGEGT. The chain's CDR3 is CASSLVTAGAPTGELFF. CDR3 bases: TGTGCCAGCAGTTTAGTTACAGCGGGGGCCCCCACCGGGGAGCTGTTTTTT.

The chain combines TRBV20-1 with TRBJ1-2, with D tentatively TRBD1 (6 bases). Germline assignment: CDR1 DFQATT and CDR2 SNEGSKA (reference sequence). This CDR3 region has 13 residues. Trimming removed 6 bases from V and 7 bases from J, with 18 bases in between. CDR3 in DNA: TGCAGTGCGAGTAGCGGGGGCCCCGGTGGCTACACCTTC. Its translation: CSASSGGPGGYTF.